A single TCR beta chain is shown here with its context. This CDR3 is built from 13 residues. V was shortened by 2 bases and J by 1 base, with 5 bases between the two germline ends. The germline V gene has CDR1 LNHDA and CDR2 SQIVND (reference sequence). The data derive from a study of blood T cell repertoires in COVID-19. About the study: From the United States, Italy and Spain came samples of acute and convalescent COVID-19. The cDNA or gDNA used as material had been derived from T cells, B-cell-depleted T cells, or PBMCs.

How the authors handled the data: Estimated nucleated cell counts came from reference gene primer amplification. The data were produced by immunoSEQ multiplex PCR, yet TCRdb's version contains in-frame clones alone and is incomplete. Clonal size and the V and J genes are those of that table, whereas D and trimming came from the DNA. The table includes approximately 150,000 clones, about nine tenths detected once. The receptor was isolated from a woman aged 50 to 60 with acute or convalescent COVID-19. Input material: peripheral blood. The rearrangement joins TRBV19 to TRBJ1-1; D unclear. The CDR3 DNA reads TGTGCCAGTAGTATACCACAGAACACTGAAGCTTTCTTT. The encoded protein is CASSIPQNTEAFF.